Detailed here is one T cell receptor beta chain. This sample is part of a study of blood T cells in healthy people across ages. At the level of the study: About one barcoded beta molecule per two T cells came from capture by template switching.

V lost 0 bases to trimming and J lost 5 bases, with 11 bases between them. There are 14 residues in the CDR3. Germline V gene lookup returns CDR1 KGHSH and CDR2 LQKENI. Next came a second PCR, run for 7 to 11 cycles, which used a sample-barcoded 5' primer along with a J-beta primer mix. Individual samples furnished no less than 3 million CDR3-containing paired-end reads apiece. Using its own MiXCR run on the 5' RACE reads, TCRdb lists one record per CDR3 protein. The sample has roughly 800,000 distinct CDR3 sequences, roughly 25% seen once; the top ten hold approximately 4%. These data were also filed under a second study, of T cells of mothers and their children.

The specimen sequenced was blood. This rearrangement joins TRBV18 to TRBJ2-7; D gene ambiguous. The TCR comes from a boy between 10 and 17 years old in good health. DNA for the CDR3: TGTGCCAGCTCACCACCAGTTTCGGTCCACGAGCAGTACTTC. Translation: CASSPPVSVHEQYF.